The rows below give T cell receptor beta chains drawn from one sample of a study of CD8 T cells in ankylosing spondylitis. Each CDR3 protein is one row after TCRdb ran MiXCR on the 5' RACE reads. This table holds about 500,000 distinct CDR3 sequences, about 5.7% found once. The sample comprised blood, either unsorted or a sorted T cell fraction (not recorded which). These receptors were collected from a male donor with ankylosing spondylitis. CDR3s include the opening cysteine and the closing phenylalanine or tryptophan. The D gene is left open where the match is weak. Not all rows give a size; the values are once, few, many and, for expanded clones, a class.

V gene: TRBV6-2/TRBV6-3; clone size: many; J gene: TRBJ2-7; CDR3 length: 13; D gene: -; CDR3 protein: CASRPQGSYEQYF; CDR3 DNA: TGTGCCAGCAGGCCCCAGGGGTCCTACGAGCAGTACTTC
V gene: TRBV5-6; clone size: many; J gene: TRBJ2-5; CDR3 length: 14; D gene: -; CDR3 protein: CASSSDRIQETQYF; CDR3 DNA: TGTGCCAGCAGCTCGGACAGAATCCAAGAGACCCAGTACTTC
V gene: TRBV15; clone size: few; J gene: TRBJ2-2; CDR3 length: 15; D gene: TRBD1; CDR3 protein: CATSRRQGNTGELFF; CDR3 DNA: TGTGCCACCAGCAGAAGACAGGGGAACACCGGGGAGCTGTTTTTT
V gene: TRBV20-1; clone size: many; J gene: TRBJ2-7; CDR3 length: 11; D gene: -; CDR3 protein: CSASLVGEQYF; CDR3 DNA: TGCAGTGCTAGTCTGGTGGGCGAGCAGTACTTC
V gene: TRBV12-3/TRBV12-4; clone size: many; J gene: TRBJ1-2; CDR3 length: 13; D gene: -; CDR3 protein: CASSLNPGGGYTF; CDR3 DNA: TGTGCCAGCAGTTTGAATCCGGGTGGCGGCTACACCTTC
V gene: TRBV12-3/TRBV12-4; clone size: many; J gene: TRBJ2-1; CDR3 length: 14; D gene: TRBD2; CDR3 protein: CASSFAGVTDEQFF; CDR3 DNA: TGTGCCAGCAGTTTCGCGGGAGTAACAGATGAGCAGTTCTTC
V gene: TRBV4-3; clone size: many; J gene: TRBJ2-2; CDR3 length: 15; D gene: -; CDR3 protein: CASSPGSGNDGELFF; CDR3 DNA: TGCGCCAGCAGCCCGGGGTCCGGTAACGACGGGGAGCTGTTTTTT
V gene: TRBV13; clone size: few; J gene: TRBJ2-1; CDR3 length: 14; D gene: TRBD2; CDR3 protein: CASSWGLADNEQFF; CDR3 DNA: TGTGCCAGCAGCTGGGGACTAGCGGACAATGAGCAGTTCTTC
V gene: TRBV6-2/TRBV6-3; clone size: few; J gene: TRBJ2-1; CDR3 length: 19; D gene: TRBD1; CDR3 protein: CASSYGGTGALRSYNEQFF; CDR3 DNA: TGTGCCAGCAGTTACGGGGGGACAGGGGCGCTAAGGTCATACAATGAGCAGTTCTTC
V gene: TRBV27; clone size: few; J gene: TRBJ2-1; CDR3 length: 17; D gene: TRBD2; CDR3 protein: CASSLLAGAPSHNEQFF; CDR3 DNA: TGTGCCAGCAGTCTACTAGCGGGGGCCCCCTCCCACAATGAGCAGTTCTTC
V gene: TRBV29-1; clone size: many; J gene: TRBJ2-7; CDR3 length: 18; D gene: TRBD2; CDR3 protein: CSATAGTSGRADNYEQYF; CDR3 DNA: TGCAGCGCCACTGCCGGGACTAGCGGGAGGGCTGATAACTACGAGCAGTACTTC
V gene: TRBV25-1; clone size: -; J gene: TRBJ2-7; CDR3 length: 13; D gene: TRBD2; CDR3 protein: CASPLASSYEQYF; CDR3 DNA: TGTGCCAGCCCACTAGCGAGTTCCTACGAGCAGTACTTC
V gene: TRBV12-3/TRBV12-4; clone size: -; J gene: TRBJ2-1; CDR3 length: 16; D gene: -; CDR3 protein: CASSSTLDSPYNEQFF; CDR3 DNA: TGTGCCAGCAGTTCAACTCTTGACAGCCCGTACAATGAGCAGTTCTTC
V gene: TRBV4-2; clone size: many; J gene: TRBJ1-6; CDR3 length: 15; D gene: -; CDR3 protein: CASSQESRDDSPLHF; CDR3 DNA: TGTGCCAGCAGCCAAGAATCCAGGGACGATTCACCCCTCCACTTT
V gene: TRBV24-1; clone size: many; J gene: TRBJ2-3; CDR3 length: 16; D gene: -; CDR3 protein: CATSGVAGSVRDTQYF; CDR3 DNA: TGTGCCACCAGTGGGGTGGCAGGGAGTGTGAGAGATACGCAGTATTTT
V gene: TRBV5-4; clone size: many; J gene: TRBJ1-6; CDR3 length: 15; D gene: -; CDR3 protein: CASSLGQGYNSPLHF; CDR3 DNA: TGTGCCAGCAGCTTAGGACAAGGCTATAATTCACCCCTCCACTTT
V gene: TRBV4-3; clone size: many; J gene: TRBJ2-2; CDR3 length: 15; D gene: TRBD1; CDR3 protein: CASRTGTGVTGELFF; CDR3 DNA: TGCGCCAGCAGGACCGGGACAGGGGTCACCGGGGAGCTGTTTTTT
V gene: TRBV20-1; clone size: many; J gene: TRBJ2-3; CDR3 length: 12; D gene: TRBD2; CDR3 protein: CSTQRGGDTQYF; CDR3 DNA: TGCAGTACCCAGCGGGGAGGGGATACGCAGTATTTT